The 27 T cell receptor beta chains listed next were all sequenced from one sample in a study of follicular helper T cells after annual influenza vaccination. Some clones are missing from TCRdb's copy, which holds only in-frame ones; the method was immunoSEQ multiplex PCR. The data contain over 8,000 clones, less than 85% of them singletons. Indicated time point: 2015-2016 season, 7 days after influenza vaccination. The source material was CXCR5- memory CD4+ T cells sorted from blood, sampled 7 days after influenza vaccination. Receptors originate from an adult who received the influenza vaccine.

The V call is TRBV6-6, the J call TRBJ2-3, with D perhaps given as TRBD1 or TRBD2 (5 bases each). Germline V CDR1 and CDR2: MNHNY, SVGAGI (reference sequence). Trimming stripped 2 bases from V and 3 bases from J, with 9 bases between. The CDR3 is 14 residues long. CDR3 loop: CASSYGGPTDTQYF. In DNA form, the CDR3 reads TGTGCCAGCAGTTACGGGGGACCTACAGATACGCAGTATTTT.

The chain has TRBV19 and TRBJ2-2; no firm D call. The CDR3 spans 16 residues. Trimming shortened V by 1 base and J by 2 bases, and 11 bases separated the two germline ends. Germline V gene data show CDR1 as LNHDA and CDR2 as SQIVND (reference sequence). DNA for the CDR3: TGTGCCAGTAGTATAGGCTTTTTGGATAACACCGGGGAGCTGTTTTTT. Its protein product is CASSIGFLDNTGELFF. The complete variable domain, with remaining parts taken from reference TRBV19 and TRBJ2-2, reads DGGITQSPKYLFRKEGQNVTLSCEQNLNHDAMYWYRQDPGQGLRLIYYSQIVNDFQKGDIAEGYSVSREKKESFPLTVTSAQKNPTAFYLCASSIGFLDNTGELFFGEGSRLTVL.

The chain employs TRBV4-1 and TRBJ1-1, with unresolved D. CDR1 and CDR2 (germline): MGHRA, YSYEKL. CDR3 length equals 17 residues. Trimming took 1 base from V and 8 from J, leaving 23 bases between them. CDR3 coding DNA: TGCGCCAGCAGCCAAGTCCCGGTCCCTCTACCTGATTGGGAAGCTTTCTTT. Translating gives CASSQVPVPLPDWEAFF.

The chain joins TRBV5-8 to TRBJ2-7; no clear D. V lost 2 bases to trimming and J lost 4 bases, with 19 bases between them. This CDR3 has 16 residues. Germline CDR1 SGHTS, CDR2 YDEGEE. CDR3 nucleotide sequence: TGTGCCAGCAGCTTCCTTAGCAGCTCTGCTGGATACGAGCAGTACTTC. Its translation is CASSFLSSSAGYEQYF.

This rearrangement joins TRBV18 to TRBJ1-2; TRBD1 matches 8 bases. The V segment lost 2 bases and the J segment 3 bases; nucleotides outside the gene matches: 11. The CDR3 extends over 17 amino acids. Germline CDR1 reads KGHSH; CDR2 reads LQKENI. This CDR3 is CASSPSGQGGGDYGYTF. CDR3 DNA sequence: TGTGCCAGCTCACCAAGTGGACAGGGCGGGGGCGACTATGGCTACACCTTC.

This chain connects TRBV4-1 to TRBJ1-5; D perhaps matches TRBD1 (5 bases). The CDR3 has 16 residues. CDR1 and CDR2 from the germline V gene are MGHRA and YSYEKL. V was pared by 3 bases and J by 4 bases, with 16 bases between. CDR3 protein: CASSQITGTLNQPQHF. CDR3 sequence (DNA): TGCGCCAGCAGCCAGATCACCGGGACCTTAAATCAGCCCCAGCATTTT.

There are a few counts of this clone. The chain recombines TRBV6-5 with TRBJ2-1; D is unresolved. Germline loops: CDR1 MNHEY, CDR2 SVGAGI. Trimming took 2 bases from V and 10 from J, leaving 12 bases between them. The CDR3 contains 13 residues. The CDR3 reads CASSYPGRTEQFF. As DNA, the CDR3 is TGTGCCAGCAGTTACCCCGGGCGTACGGAGCAGTTCTTC.

V is TRBV19 and J is TRBJ1-5; D is unresolved. The CDR3 runs 13 residues. The V end was cut by 6 bases, the J end by 4 bases, with 10 bases between. Germline V gene sequence: CDR1 LNHDA, CDR2 SQIVND (reference sequence). CDR3 sequence (DNA): TGTGCCAGTAGGTTGACACAGAATCAGCCCCAGCATTTT. This translates into CASRLTQNQPQHF.

J is TRBJ2-1 and V is TRBV4-2; TRBD1 agrees at 11 bases. Germline lookup yields CDR1 LGHNA and CDR2 YNFKEQ. The CDR3 runs to 17 residues. The V and J ends lost 2 bases and 7 bases, in that order; junction bases with no gene match: 10. This chain's CDR3 is CASSQKTGTGGFNEQFF. CDR3 DNA: TGTGCCAGCAGCCAAAAAACCGGGACAGGGGGTTTTAATGAGCAGTTCTTC.

The rearrangement joins TRBV18 to TRBJ1-1; D ambiguous. This CDR3 region has 14 residues. CDR1 and CDR2 (germline): KGHSH, LQKENI. With 0 bases removed from V and 5 bases from J, the gap between germline ends came to 10 bases. Written as DNA, the CDR3 is TGTGCCAGCTCACCACCTAATTCGGAAACTGAAGCTTTCTTT. It codes for CASSPPNSETEAFF.

J is TRBJ1-2 and V is TRBV21-1. TRBV21-1 is annotated as a pseudogene. CDR3 length equals 13 residues. CDR3: CASSGGLPRGYTF. The CDR3 DNA sequence: TGTGCCAGCAGCGGGGGACTCCCGCGGGGCTACACCTTC.

The chain recombines TRBV27 with TRBJ2-3; no clear D. The CDR3 length is 16 residues. The V gene lost 4 bases and the J gene lost 1 base, with 15 bases spanning the gap. CDR1 and CDR2 from the germline V gene are MNHEY and SMNVEV (reference sequence). In DNA form, the CDR3 reads TGTGCCAGCAGTTCTCAAGGTGGAATCCGCACAGATACGCAGTATTTT. Its translation is CASSSQGGIRTDTQYF.

The CDR3 region is CASRLTRLRVVNTEAFF. The CDR3 coding sequence is TGTGCCAGCAGACTGACTAGATTAAGGGTGGTGAACACTGAAGCTTTCTTT. The J gene is TRBJ1-1, the V gene TRBV28; D remains unclear. Trimming shortened V by 6 bases and J by 0 bases, and 20 bases separated the two germline ends. The germline V gene encodes CDR1 MDHEN and CDR2 SYDVKM. CDR3 size: 17 residues.

The chain links TRBV18 to TRBJ1-6; D remains ambiguous. This CDR3 has 14 residues. Germline V lookup: CDR1 KGHSH, CDR2 LQKENI. The V end was cut by 6 bases, the J end by 6 bases, with 12 bases between. CDR3 nucleotides: TGTGCCAGCTCGCCAAGGGCTGGTAATTCACCCCTCCACTTT. Its protein product is CASSPRAGNSPLHF.

V gene TRBV6-1 combines with J gene TRBJ2-5, with 12 bases matching TRBD2. After removal of 3 bases from V and 7 bases from J, the junction contained 6 bases not matched to a gene. The CDR3 runs 15 residues. CDR1 and CDR2 (germline): MNHNS, SASEGT. In nucleotides, the CDR3 is TGTGCCAGCAGTGATCTAGCGGGGGGGCCAGGGACCCAGTACTTC. Encoded protein: CASSDLAGGPGTQYF.

The chain is built from TRBV6-1 and TRBJ2-5, with TRBD1 matching 9 bases. CDR3 length equals 15 residues. The trim removed 6 bases at V and 5 bases at J, leaving 10 bases unmatched. In germline, CDR1 is MNHNS, CDR2 SASEGT. CDR3: CASRDPGTGTETQYF. CDR3 nucleotides: TGTGCCAGCAGAGACCCCGGGACAGGGACCGAGACCCAGTACTTC.

CDR3 bases: TGTGCCAGCAGCTTTTCCCAACCAGGGGCTGGAAACACCATATATTTT. Translation gives CASSFSQPGAGNTIYF. This chain connects TRBV7-8 to TRBJ1-3; maybe TRBD1 (6 bases). This CDR3 spans 16 amino acids. The V and J ends lost 3 bases and 2 bases respectively, with 14 bases between them. CDR1 SGHVS and CDR2 FQNEAQ come from the germline V gene.

V and J are TRBV18 and TRBJ1-2, with D perhaps matching TRBD1 (5 bases). The CDR3 covers 15 residues. Trimming took off 4 bases at V and 8 bases at J, with 20 bases between the two ends. Germline CDR1 and CDR2: KGHSH and LQKENI. The CDR3 loop is CASSLLGPRKEGYTF. The CDR3 coding sequence is TGTGCCAGCTCACTTTTGGGACCCCGAAAGGAGGGCTACACCTTC.

V usage is TRBV29-1 and J usage is TRBJ2-2, with D possibly TRBD1 on 6 matching bases. The CDR3 sequence is 14 residues long. CDR1 and CDR2 from the germline V gene are SQVTM and ANQGSEA. V was trimmed by 7 bases and J by 4 bases, leaving 16 bases between them. The CDR3 reads CSAGAGAGTGELFF. CDR3 nucleotide sequence: TGCAGCGCCGGGGCAGGGGCGGGCACCGGGGAGCTGTTTTTT.

The V gene is TRBV5-8, the J gene TRBJ2-3; D could derive from TRBD1 or TRBD2 (5 bases each). Germline loops: CDR1 SGHTS, CDR2 YDEGEE. The CDR3 runs 17 residues. The ends were cut back, 2 bases at V and 2 bases at J, with 18 bases in the middle. CDR3 bases: TGTGCCAGCAGCTTTAACCGGGACGGAGGCCCCACAGATACGCAGTATTTT. Protein product: CASSFNRDGGPTDTQYF.

V gene TRBV4-1 combines with J gene TRBJ2-5; D possibly uses TRBD1 or TRBD2 (5 bases each). Trimming took off 3 bases at V and 4 bases at J, with 9 bases between the two ends. The CDR3 is made up of 13 amino acids. Germline V gene lookup returns CDR1 MGHRA and CDR2 YSYEKL. The DNA of the CDR3 is TGCGCCAGCAGCCAGGGGGTTACAGAGACCCAGTACTTC. This sequence encodes CASSQGVTETQYF.

The chain uses TRBV28 and TRBJ1-4, with TRBD1 as a possible D gene (5 bases). This CDR3 is built from 16 residues. V was shortened by 6 bases and J by 11 bases, with 25 bases between the two germline ends. Germline V lookup: CDR1 MDHEN, CDR2 SYDVKM. CDR3 in amino acids: CASSLMWEGTRVKLFF. The CDR3 bases are TGTGCCAGCAGCCTGATGTGGGAGGGGACCCGGGTCAAACTGTTTTTT.

This sequence joins TRBV19 and TRBJ1-1, with 8 bases fitting TRBD1. V shed 7 bases and J 4 bases; nucleotides not matched to a gene: 8. This CDR3 is 14 amino acids long. Looked up from germline, CDR1 is LNHDA and CDR2 is SQIVND (reference sequence). The CDR3 sequence: CASTLGQGSTEAFF. The CDR3 DNA reads TGTGCCAGTACCCTAGGACAGGGAAGCACTGAAGCTTTCTTT. The complete variable domain, with remaining parts taken from reference TRBV19 and TRBJ1-1, reads DGGITQSPKYLFRKEGQNVTLSCEQNLNHDAMYWYRQDPGQGLRLIYYSQIVNDFQKGDIAEGYSVSREKKESFPLTVTSAQKNPTAFYLCASTLGQGSTEAFFGQGTRLTVV.

CDR3 DNA sequence: TGCGCCAGCAGCCAACGGGACAGGGCCTACGAGCAGTACTTC. Translating it yields CASSQRDRAYEQYF. This sequence joins TRBV4-1 and TRBJ2-7, with TRBD1 matching over 9 bases. Unmatched junction bases numbered 1, after V lost 2 bases and J lost 2 bases. The germline V gene has CDR1 MGHRA and CDR2 YSYEKL. This CDR3 comprises 14 residues.

The CDR3 DNA reads TGCAGCGCCGAAGGCGGGTACCAAGAGACCCAGTACTTC. Its protein product is CSAEGGYQETQYF. The gene calls are TRBV29-1 and TRBJ2-5; tentatively, D is TRBD2 (5 bases). CDR1 SQVTM and CDR2 ANQGSEA come from the germline V gene. The CDR3 consists of 13 residues. With 7 bases removed from V and 0 bases from J, the gap between germline ends came to 12 bases.

The V call is TRBV11-2, the J call TRBJ2-3; possibly TRBD1 or TRBD2 for D (5 bases each). The CDR3 runs 15 residues. The V end was cut by 0 bases, the J end by 2 bases, with 9 bases between. The germline V gene encodes CDR1 SGHAT and CDR2 FQNNGV. The CDR3 reads CASSLDRGSTDTQYF. The DNA of the CDR3 is TGTGCCAGCAGCTTAGATCGGGGCTCCACAGATACGCAGTATTTT.

This clone appeared a few times. J is TRBJ1-2 and V is TRBV4-2, with 8 bases lining up with TRBD1. With V trimmed by 4 bases and J by 4 bases, 5 bases remained unmatched. Germline loops: CDR1 LGHNA, CDR2 YNFKEQ. The CDR3 runs to 14 residues. CDR3 nucleotide sequence: TGTGCCAGCAGCCCGGACAGGGTCGGCTATGGCTACACCTTC. This gives the protein CASSPDRVGYGYTF.